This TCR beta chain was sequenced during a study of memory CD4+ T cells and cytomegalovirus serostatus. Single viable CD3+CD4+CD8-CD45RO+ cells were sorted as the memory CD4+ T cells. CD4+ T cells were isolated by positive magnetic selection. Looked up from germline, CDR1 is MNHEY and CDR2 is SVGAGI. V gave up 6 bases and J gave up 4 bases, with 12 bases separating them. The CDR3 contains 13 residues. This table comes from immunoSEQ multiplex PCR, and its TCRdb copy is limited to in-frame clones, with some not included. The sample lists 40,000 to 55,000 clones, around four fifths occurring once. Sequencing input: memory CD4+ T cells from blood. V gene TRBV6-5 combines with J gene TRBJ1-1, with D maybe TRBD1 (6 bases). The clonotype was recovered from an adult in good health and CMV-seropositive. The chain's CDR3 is CASRSDSRTEAFF. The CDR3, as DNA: TGTGCCAGCAGGTCGGACAGCCGCACTGAAGCTTTCTTT.